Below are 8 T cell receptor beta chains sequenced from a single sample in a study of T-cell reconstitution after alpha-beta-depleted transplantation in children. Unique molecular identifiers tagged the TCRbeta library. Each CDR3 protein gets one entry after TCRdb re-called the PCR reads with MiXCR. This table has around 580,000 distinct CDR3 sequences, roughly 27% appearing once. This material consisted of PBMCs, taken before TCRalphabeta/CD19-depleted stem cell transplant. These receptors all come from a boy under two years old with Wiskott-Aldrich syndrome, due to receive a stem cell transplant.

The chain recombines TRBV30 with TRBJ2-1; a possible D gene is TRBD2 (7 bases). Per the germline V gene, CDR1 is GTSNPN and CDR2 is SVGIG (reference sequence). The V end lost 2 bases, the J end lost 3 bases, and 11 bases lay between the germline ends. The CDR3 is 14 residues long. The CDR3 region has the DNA TGTGCCTGGAGTCCTAGGGGGGGCTACAATGAGCAGTTCTTC. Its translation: CAWSPRGGYNEQFF.

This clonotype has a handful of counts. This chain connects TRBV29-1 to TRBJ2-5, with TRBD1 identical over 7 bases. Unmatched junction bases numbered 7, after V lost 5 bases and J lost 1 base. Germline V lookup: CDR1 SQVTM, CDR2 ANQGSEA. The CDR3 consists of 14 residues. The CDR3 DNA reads TGCAGCGTTAAACCGGGACAGCTCCAAGAGACCCAGTACTTC. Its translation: CSVKPGQLQETQYF.

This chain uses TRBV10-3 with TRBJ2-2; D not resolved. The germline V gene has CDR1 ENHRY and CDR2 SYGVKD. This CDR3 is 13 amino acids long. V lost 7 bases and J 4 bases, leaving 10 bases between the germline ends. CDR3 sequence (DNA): TGTGCCATCAAAGGTCGGGCCACCGGGGAGCTGTTTTTT. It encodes CAIKGRATGELFF.

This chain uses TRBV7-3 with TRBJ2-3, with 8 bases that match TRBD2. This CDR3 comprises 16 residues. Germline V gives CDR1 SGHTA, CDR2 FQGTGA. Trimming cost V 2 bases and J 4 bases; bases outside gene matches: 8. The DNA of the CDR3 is TGTGCCAGCAGCTTATATGCTAGCGGGCATCCAGATACGCAGTATTTT. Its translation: CASSLYASGHPDTQYF.

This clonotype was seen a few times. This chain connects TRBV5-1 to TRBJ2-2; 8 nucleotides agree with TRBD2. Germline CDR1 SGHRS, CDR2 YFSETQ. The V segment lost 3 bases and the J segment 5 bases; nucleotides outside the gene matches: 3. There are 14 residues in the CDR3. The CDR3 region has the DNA TGCGCCAGCAGCTCGGGAGGGCGGACCGGGGAGCTGTTTTTT. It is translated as CASSSGGRTGELFF.

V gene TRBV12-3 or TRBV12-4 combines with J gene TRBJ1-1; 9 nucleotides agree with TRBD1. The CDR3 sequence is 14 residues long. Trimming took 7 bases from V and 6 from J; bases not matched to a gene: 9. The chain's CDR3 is CASTRQGVRSEAFF. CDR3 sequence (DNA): TGTGCCAGCACCAGACAGGGGGTTCGTTCTGAAGCTTTCTTT.

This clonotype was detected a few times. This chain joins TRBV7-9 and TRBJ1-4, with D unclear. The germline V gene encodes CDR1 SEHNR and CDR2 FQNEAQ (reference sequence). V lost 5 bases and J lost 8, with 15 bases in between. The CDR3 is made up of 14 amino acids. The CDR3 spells CASSPAVGREKLFF. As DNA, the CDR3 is TGTGCCAGCAGCCCGGCCGTAGGTCGGGAAAAACTGTTTTTT.

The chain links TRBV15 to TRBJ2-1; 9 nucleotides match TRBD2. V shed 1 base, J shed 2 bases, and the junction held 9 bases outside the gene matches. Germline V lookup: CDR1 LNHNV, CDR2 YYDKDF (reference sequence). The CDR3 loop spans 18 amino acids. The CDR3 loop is CATSRGNSGRGPYNEQFF. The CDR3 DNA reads TGTGCCACCAGCAGAGGGAATAGCGGGAGAGGCCCCTACAATGAGCAGTTCTTC.